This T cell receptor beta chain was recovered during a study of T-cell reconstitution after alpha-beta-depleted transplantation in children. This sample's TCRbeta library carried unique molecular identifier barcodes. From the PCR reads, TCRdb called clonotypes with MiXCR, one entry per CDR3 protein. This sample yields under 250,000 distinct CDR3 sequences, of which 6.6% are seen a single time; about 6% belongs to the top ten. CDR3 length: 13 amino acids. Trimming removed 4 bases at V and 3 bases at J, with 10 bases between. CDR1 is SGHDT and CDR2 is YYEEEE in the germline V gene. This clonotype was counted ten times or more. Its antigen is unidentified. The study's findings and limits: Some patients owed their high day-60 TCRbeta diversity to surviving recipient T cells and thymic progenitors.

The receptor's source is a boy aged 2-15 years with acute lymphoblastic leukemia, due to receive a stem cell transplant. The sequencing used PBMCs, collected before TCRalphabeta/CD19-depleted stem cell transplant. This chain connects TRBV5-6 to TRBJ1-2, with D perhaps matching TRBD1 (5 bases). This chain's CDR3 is CASSADTYYGYTF. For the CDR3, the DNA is TGTGCCAGCAGCGCGGACACCTACTATGGCTACACCTTC. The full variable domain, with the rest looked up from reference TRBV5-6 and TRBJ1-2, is DAGVTQSPTHLIKTRGQQVTLRCSPKSGHDTVSWYQQALGQGPQFIFQYYEEEERQRGNFPDRFSGHQFPNYSSELNVNALLLGDSALYLCASSADTYYGYTFGSGTRLTVV.